This T cell receptor (beta chain) comes out of a study of cytomegalovirus exposure and HLA in healthy donors. Study details: Prior work identified 100 million to 130 million unique TCR beta sequences in some 200 million T cells. Study-level points and caveats: Sequencing depth across donors, presence/absence analyses assumed, was roughly uniform. The study listed approximately 160 cytomegalovirus-associated TCR beta chains.

The primer mix had 60 Vbeta and 13 Jbeta primers. The data were produced by immunoSEQ multiplex PCR, yet TCRdb's version contains in-frame clones alone and is incomplete. The repertoire holds approximately 190,000 clones, 81% seen once, with over 3.5% in the top ten. Though probably carrying unrecorded immune exposures, donors were nominally healthy at sampling. Details on this clone: What it binds is unknown.

Germline V CDR1 and CDR2: SQVTM, ANQGSEA. CDR3 size: 12 residues. V lost 7 bases and J lost 6; bases outside the gene matches: 6. This receptor was taken from a man in his fifties or sixties in good health and CMV-seronegative. The sequenced material came from PBMCs. J is TRBJ2-1 and V is TRBV29-1; 7 positions match TRBD2. The CDR3 is CSGIGEGNEQFF. In DNA, the CDR3 is TGCAGCGGTATTGGGGAGGGCAATGAGCAGTTCTTC.